Included here is one T cell receptor (beta chain) sequence, with context. Its antigen target is currently unknown. No base qualities exist here, and no much larger clone lies one base off it. The data were obtained in a study of shared clonotypes between healthy human individuals (dated by TCRdb to the early 2020s). Study-wide context: A couple of women and a few men aged 18 to 49 years were included in the cohort. Per donor, three plates each were used for CD4 naive and CD4 memory, two for CD8 naive, and one for CD8 memory. Blood TCR repertoires of a handful of healthy adults were deeply sequenced to estimate repertoire size and the extent of clonotype sharing between individuals. Different laboratories and diverse techniques were used to prepare libraries and sequence TCR repertoires, to increase sequencing depth and limit assay-specific biases. Between about 0.8 and 9 billion PBMCs per donor were obtained by leukapheresis.

Trimming takes 4 bases off V and 5 bases off J; junction bases not matched to a gene: 10. From its cysteine to its phenylalanine, the CDR3 spans 16 amino acids. This entry keeps only the CDR3 DNA: 48 bases, framed from base 1. CDR1 and CDR2 (MDHEN, SYDVKM) derive from the germline V gene. Donors were healthy HIV-negative adults with no recently reported acute infections or vaccinations. Every donor was a Caucasian adult residing in Nashville, Tennessee, USA. CD4+ T cells were enriched by magnetic negative selection, after which naive cells were positively selected on CD45RA and the negative fraction was taken as the memory subset. Blood was obtained by leukapheresis, after which PBMCs were separated by Ficoll-Histopaque density gradient centrifugation and cryopreserved in liquid nitrogen vapor phase. Analytical flow cytometry was used to check the purity and quantity of each magnetically sorted T cell population. Genomic DNA was isolated from every sorted fraction and measured by UV absorbance on a Nanodrop 2000c.

The study at large found these results: Across a handful of donors, about 5.2% of naive CD4, roughly 3.3% of naive CD8, around 2.5% of memory CD4, and roughly 0.41% of memory CD8 clonotypes were shared. The small number of donors limited the genetic and exposure-history diversity represented. Incomplete sequencing was indicated by rarefaction of sorted-subset datasets, despite the large sequencing depth. Estimated clonotype richness was generally larger for naive than for memory subsets. Pairwise subsampling led to the expectation that sequencing depth would affect the degree of clonotype sharing among donors. Sampling was restricted to blood, and TCR repertoires in tissue are likely to differ from TCR repertoires in blood. Higher generation probabilities were observed for clonotypes shared by all four sorted-subset donors than for non-shared clonotypes.

Using the deep immunoSEQ assay, TCR CDR3 regions were amplified from genomic DNA by multiplex PCR. Extracted genomic DNA from each cell subset was spread evenly across all wells of several immunoSEQ 96-well plates, with each plate serving as a replicate. For sorted subsets, around 200 ng genomic DNA, equal to 30,000 to 35,000 T cell genomes, was loaded into each replicate PCR. Purified libraries were quantified with a Qubit 3.0 fluorometer, sized on a Bioanalyzer 2100, and re-quantified with the KAPA Library Quantification kit. Every immunoSEQ 96-well plate was sequenced on a separate single-read 150-cycle Illumina NextSeq 550 flow cell. The authors processed their data as follows. Because only junctional sequences without quality scores were contained in the immunoSEQ output, filtering matching that applied to full-length reads could not be performed. Sequences were annotated with PyIR, a Python wrapper for IgBLAST v1.9, and V/J genes and CDR3 were assigned using IMGT germline references. Any read was removed if the V/J assignment was weak (E-value above 1e-6), the CDR3 was missing, or the read contained stop codons, out-of-frame junctions, or ambiguous translated residues. A V3J clonotype was defined by an identical inferred V gene, J gene, and CDR3 amino acid sequence. Percentage overlap between repertoires was computed as shared unique clonotypes divided by the size of the smaller repertoire. Richness of each repertoire was evaluated using RTK rarefaction, the Chao1 estimator, and Recon v2.1 estimates of unobserved clonotypes. OLGA was used to compute generation probabilities for all TCRbeta clonotypes that the gDNA method yielded from a few donors. The immuneACCESS repertoire file appears here via TCRdb, limited to in-frame rearrangements. These files lack a portion of the clones; in checked studies, under half of the deficit traces to unresolved V genes, and the cause of the others is not known. V and J calls and clone size come straight from that table; D and trimming were deduced from the DNA. The sample yields 2 million to 3 million clones; 93% were counted once. The biggest ten clones account for approximately 0.36% of the sample.

This sequence was found in a man aged 18 to 29 in good health. Some clones in this sample may be carry-over from other donors' samples. The receptor chain draws on TRBV28 and TRBJ2-2, with 7 bases matching TRBD2. Sequenced: naive CD4+ T cells from PBMCs. The cell subset or site label of this sample denotes: CD45RA+ positively selected. The bases are TGTGCCAGCAGTTCCCCAGGGAGGGAGGGAACCGGGGAGCTGTTTTTT. It codes for CASSSPGREGTGELFF.